This TCR beta chain appears in the sequencing data of a study of glioma-infiltrating T cells after dendritic cell vaccination (dated by TCRdb to about 2016). Concerning the study at large: A cohort of 15 or so glioblastoma patients from Phase I and II dendritic cell vaccination trials was included, of whom 9 were newly diagnosed and 6 had recurrent disease. Between the early 2000s and the early 2010s, patients were given autologous tumor lysate-pulsed dendritic cell vaccination. To make the vaccine, monocyte-derived dendritic cells were cultured for approximately 7 days with IL-4 and GM-CSF and then pulsed overnight with autologous tumor lysate. Each patient was given three intradermal dendritic cell vaccine injections, spaced two weeks apart, in the arm below the axilla. Deep sequencing of TCR beta CDR3 regions was used to quantify tumor-infiltrating lymphocyte content and compare tumor and blood repertoires in dendritic cell-vaccinated glioblastoma patients. Survival after dendritic cell vaccination was correlated with TCR sequencing metrics such as TIL content and the overlap between tumor and blood repertoires.

The time point label of this sample denotes: after dendritic cell vaccination, including at tumor progression/relapse. To be selected, patients needed enough residual fresh-frozen tumor tissue and more than two years of available survival data. An isocitrate dehydrogenase mutation was not carried by any of the glioblastoma patients, although molecular status was otherwise variable. PBMC collection took place before vaccination, two weeks after the third vaccination, and at tumor progression if progression occurred. The Qiagen DNeasy Blood extraction Kit was used for extraction of genomic DNA. The V end gives up 8 bases and the J end 6 bases, leaving 7 bases in the junction not matched to a gene. Reading the germline V gene gives CDR1 KGHSH and CDR2 LQKENI. Reading from cysteine to phenylalanine, the CDR3 counts 13 amino acids. Of the read, only the CDR3 DNA is kept; its 39 bases are in frame from base 1.

Remarks on this clone: The antigen this receptor binds is unknown. No much larger clone exists at a distance of one base, and base qualities are not known.

TCRB CDR3 regions were amplified from about 2 ug genomic DNA, or all available DNA if less, using the immunoSEQ assay. The multiplex PCR relied on 60 forward primers for TCR V beta segments and 13 reverse primers for J beta segments. To estimate reads per starting template, synthetic control templates were spiked into each sample at limiting dilution. The Illumina HiSeq System generated sequencing reads of 87 bp. For the original study's pipeline: PCR and sequencing errors were removed by merging closely related sequences with a nearest neighbor algorithm. TCR overlap was defined as the percentage of unique tumor TCR beta sequences that were also present in the same patient's peripheral blood. Drawn from immuneACCESS, this table holds only the in-frame rearrangements with V and J called that TCRdb kept. Clones are partly lost; checked studies trace under half to an unresolved V gene and leave the rest unexplained. V, J and clone size reflect that table, while D and trimming were determined from the DNA. In all, the sample holds about 110,000 clones, and 90% of those were seen once. The top ten clones comprise approximately 2.7% of the sample.

General study outcomes and caveats: No direct relationship between TCR clonality and survival was found, suggesting a diverse polyclonal response may matter. Higher estimated pretreatment TIL content predicted longer time to progression and overall survival after dendritic cell vaccination. The cohort was small and heterogeneous, and full blood and tumor sets were available for few patients, with initial-recurrent tumor pairs available for even fewer patients. The TCR overlap response model with three groups was called speculative and said to need prospective validation.

The input for sequencing was blood, taken after dendritic cell vaccination. The TCR originated in a human donor with glioblastoma. The chain is encoded by TRBV18 joined to TRBJ1-2; 9 bases in the junction line up with TRBD1. The CDR3 is CASTDRTGDGYTF. The base sequence is TGTGCCAGCACAGATCGGACAGGGGATGGCTACACCTTC. The variable domain in full, with residues beyond the CDR3 obtained from the reference TRBV18 and TRBJ1-2 genes, is NAGVMQNPRHLVRRRGQEARLRCSPMKGHSHVYWYRQLPEEGLKFMVYLQKENIIDESGMPKERFSAEFPKEGPSILRIQQVVRGDSAAYFCASTDRTGDGYTFGSGTRLTVV.